These 15 T cell receptor beta chains came from one sample sequenced in a study of blood T cell repertoires in COVID-19. Sequencing was performed with immunoSEQ multiplex PCR; in TCRdb, only in-frame clones are kept and a portion is missing. The data contain roughly 100,000 clones, approximately 88% of them singletons. Material for sequencing was peripheral blood. These receptors came from a man between 60 and 75 years old with acute or convalescent COVID-19.

The rearrangement links TRBV14 to TRBJ2-1, with D perhaps TRBD2 (7 bases). This CDR3 comprises 15 residues. The germline gives CDR1 SGHDN, CDR2 FVKESK. The germline V and J ends were trimmed by 5 bases and 3 bases, with 14 bases remaining between them. CDR3 DNA: TGTGCCAGCAGCTCGAGGGGGGGCGGCTACAATGAGCAGTTCTTC. This translates into CASSSRGGGYNEQFF.

The chain couples TRBV9 to TRBJ2-1, with 11 bases lining up with TRBD2. The CDR3 runs to 18 residues. CDR1 and CDR2 from the germline V gene are SGDLS and YYNGEE. The ends lost 4 bases at V and 5 bases at J; junction bases unmatched: 14. The CDR3 region has the DNA TGTGCCAGCAGCCGTTCCGGGACTAGCGGTCCTCTCCACAATGAGCAGTTCTTC. Its translation: CASSRSGTSGPLHNEQFF.

CDR3 sequence: CASSSDRYGYTF. Written as DNA, the CDR3 is TGTGCCAGCAGCTCGGACAGATATGGCTACACCTTC. The rearrangement links TRBV11-3 to TRBJ1-2; TRBD1 might be the D (6 bases). The CDR3 sequence is 12 residues long. V lost 4 bases to trimming and J lost 5 bases, with 8 bases between them. Germline-derived CDR1 and CDR2 are SGHNT and YENEEA.

The chain couples TRBV19 to TRBJ1-1; 8 bases match TRBD1. V trimming: 5 bases; J trimming: 3 bases; junction bases outside the gene matches: 5. This CDR3 is built from 14 residues. Per the germline V gene, CDR1 is LNHDA and CDR2 is SQIVND (reference sequence). Here the CDR3 reads CASSHDRGDTEAFF. The CDR3 DNA is TGTGCCAGTAGTCACGACAGGGGTGACACTGAAGCTTTCTTT.

This clone was counted at least ten times. This chain joins TRBV5-1 and TRBJ1-4, with D possibly TRBD1 on 6 matching bases. V was cut by 2 bases and J by 6 bases, with 14 bases left in between. Germline loops: CDR1 SGHRS, CDR2 YFSETQ. CDR3 size: 15 residues. The CDR3 coding sequence is TGCGCCAGCAGCTTATTTCAGGGGCAGGATGAAAAACTGTTTTTT. The encoded protein is CASSLFQGQDEKLFF.

The chain joins TRBV2 to TRBJ1-1; weak D call: TRBD1 (5 bases). Trimming removed 7 bases from V and 2 bases from J, with 11 bases in between. CDR1 and CDR2 from the germline V gene are SNHLY and FYNNEI. This CDR3 is built from 13 residues. The CDR3: CASTGRRNTEAFF. CDR3 coding DNA: TGTGCCAGCACAGGGAGGAGAAACACTGAAGCTTTCTTT.

The chain uses TRBV13 and TRBJ2-3; no clear D. The CDR3 is made up of 13 amino acids. CDR1 is PRHDT and CDR2 is FYEKMQ in the germline V gene (reference sequence). V lost 2 bases to trimming and J lost 1 base, with 4 bases between them. This chain's CDR3 is CASSLPGTDTQYF. CDR3 bases: TGTGCCAGCAGCTTACCTGGCACAGATACGCAGTATTTT.

This clone was recorded a few times. This chain uses TRBV6-6 with TRBJ1-1; TRBD1 agrees at 10 bases. Germline V lookup: CDR1 MNHNY, CDR2 SVGAGI (reference sequence). The length of the CDR3 is 15 residues. V lost 2 bases, J lost 1 base, and 1 base stayed unmatched. This CDR3 is CASSYRQGANTEAFF. As DNA, the CDR3 is TGTGCCAGCAGTTACCGACAGGGGGCGAACACTGAAGCTTTCTTT.

This chain links TRBV7-9 with TRBJ2-1; D not resolved. The V gene lost 4 bases and the J gene lost 2 bases, with 15 bases spanning the gap. This CDR3 region has 16 residues. Germline-derived CDR1 and CDR2 are SEHNR and FQNEAQ (reference sequence). In DNA form, the CDR3 reads TGTGCCAGCAGCTCGCTAGTCGCCCAAACCTACAATGAGCAGTTCTTC. It codes for CASSSLVAQTYNEQFF.

V and J are TRBV6-2 or TRBV6-3 and TRBJ2-1; 8 nucleotides align to TRBD2. The germline CDR1 and CDR2 sequences are MNHEY and SVGEGT. Trimming removed 1 base from V and 8 bases from J; junction bases left unmatched: 7. CDR3 length: 15 residues. Written as DNA, the CDR3 is TGTGCCAGCAGTTACTTTTCGGGAGGGCCGGATGAGCAGTTCTTC. It codes for CASSYFSGGPDEQFF.

This chain connects TRBV6-4 to TRBJ1-1; TRBD1 matches at 11 bases. V dropped 5 bases and J dropped 4; count of bases not matched to a gene: 3. CDR1 is MRHNA and CDR2 is SNTAGT in the germline V gene. The CDR3 length is 14 residues. CDR3 DNA sequence: TGTGCCAGCAGTAGGGACAGGGGGACCACTGAAGCTTTCTTT. It yields the protein CASSRDRGTTEAFF.

The V gene is TRBV7-2, the J gene TRBJ1-4; no firm D call. The CDR3 has 15 amino acids. Germline V lookup: CDR1 SGHTA, CDR2 FQGNSA. Trimming shortened V by 5 bases and J by 5 bases, and 15 bases separated the two germline ends. The CDR3 coding sequence is TGTGCCAGCAGCCCCCGGGTAGGAAGAAATGAAAAACTGTTTTTT. Translation gives CASSPRVGRNEKLFF.

This clone was detected a few times. V is TRBV28 and J is TRBJ2-1; 9 nucleotides agree with TRBD2. The junction had 13 bases not matched to a gene; V was cut back by 6 bases and J by 4 bases. The CDR3 has 17 residues. Germline V CDR1 and CDR2: MDHEN, SYDVKM. DNA for the CDR3: TGTGCCAGCAGCAGCAGTACCGGACTAGCGAGGTACAATGAGCAGTTCTTC. Protein: CASSSSTGLARYNEQFF. Full variable domain (outside the CDR3, taken from reference TRBV28 and TRBJ2-1): DVKVTQSSRYLVKRTGEKVFLECVQDMDHENMFWYRQDPGLGLRLIYFSYDVKMKEKGDIPEGYSVSREKKERFSLILESASTNQTSMYLCASSSSTGLARYNEQFFGPGTRLTVL.

The count of this clone is one. The rearrangement uses TRBV6-5 and TRBJ2-2, with TRBD1 identical over 11 bases. CDR3 size: 15 residues. Per germline, CDR1 MNHEY and CDR2 SVGAGI. With 4 bases clipped from V and 7 bases from J, the junction kept 5 bases outside the gene matches. CDR3 sequence: CASSWGQGGFGELFF. CDR3 sequence (DNA): TGTGCCAGCAGTTGGGGACAGGGGGGTTTCGGGGAGCTGTTTTTT.

V and J are TRBV7-9 and TRBJ1-1; 7 nucleotides align to TRBD1. The germline V gene encodes CDR1 SEHNR and CDR2 FQNEAQ (reference sequence). V lost 1 base and J lost 3; bases outside the gene matches: 5. The CDR3 spans 15 residues. The CDR3 sequence: CASSLVGRGYTEAFF. CDR3 in DNA: TGTGCCAGCAGCTTAGTCGGCAGGGGGTACACTGAAGCTTTCTTT.